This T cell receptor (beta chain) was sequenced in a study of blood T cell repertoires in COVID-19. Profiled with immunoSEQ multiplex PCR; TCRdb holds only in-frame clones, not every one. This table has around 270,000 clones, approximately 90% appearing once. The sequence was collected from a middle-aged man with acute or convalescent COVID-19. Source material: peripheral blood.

The chain's CDR3 is CASTSAKGGTYGYTF. In DNA form, the CDR3 reads TGTGCCAGTACCTCGGCTAAGGGGGGGACCTATGGCTACACCTTC. The chain recombines TRBV19 with TRBJ1-2; tentative D call: TRBD1 (6 bases). V lost 7 bases and J lost 4, with 19 bases in between. In germline, CDR1 is LNHDA, CDR2 SQIVND (reference sequence). The CDR3 totals 15 residues.